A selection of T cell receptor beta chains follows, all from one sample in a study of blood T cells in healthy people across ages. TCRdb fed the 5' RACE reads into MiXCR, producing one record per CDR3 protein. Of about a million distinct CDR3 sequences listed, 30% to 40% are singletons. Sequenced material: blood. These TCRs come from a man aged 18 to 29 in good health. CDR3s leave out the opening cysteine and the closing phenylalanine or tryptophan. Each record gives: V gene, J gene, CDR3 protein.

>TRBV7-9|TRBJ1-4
ASSLETGGTVKLF
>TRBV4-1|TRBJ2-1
ASSLRPGTGLREQF
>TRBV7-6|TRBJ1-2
ASSLDPGGSGYT
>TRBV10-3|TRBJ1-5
AIRDRDNQPQH
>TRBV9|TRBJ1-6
ASSQLTDRTNSPLH
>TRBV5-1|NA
ASSFGLAWETQY
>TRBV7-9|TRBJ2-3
ASSLVGTGTDTQY
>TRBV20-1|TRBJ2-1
SLGAVGYNEQF
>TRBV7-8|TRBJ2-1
ASSLAPGQGNEQF
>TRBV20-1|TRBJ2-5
SASAGVETQY